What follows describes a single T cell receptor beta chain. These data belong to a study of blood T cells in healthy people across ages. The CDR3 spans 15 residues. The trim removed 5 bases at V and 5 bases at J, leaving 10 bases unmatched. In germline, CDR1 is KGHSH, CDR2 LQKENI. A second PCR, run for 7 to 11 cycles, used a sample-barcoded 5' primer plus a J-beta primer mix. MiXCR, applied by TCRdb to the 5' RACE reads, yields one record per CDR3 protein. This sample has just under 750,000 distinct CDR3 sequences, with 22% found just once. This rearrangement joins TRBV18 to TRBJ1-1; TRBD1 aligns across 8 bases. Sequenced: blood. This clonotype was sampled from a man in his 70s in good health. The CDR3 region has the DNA TGTGCCAGCTCAGCTACAGGACAGGGAGGGACTGAAGCTTTCTTT. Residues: CASSATGQGGTEAFF. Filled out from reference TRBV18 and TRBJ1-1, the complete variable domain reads NAGVMQNPRHLVRRRGQEARLRCSPMKGHSHVYWYRQLPEEGLKFMVYLQKENIIDESGMPKERFSAEFPKEGPSILRIQQVVRGDSAAYFCASSATGQGGTEAFFGQGTRLTVV.